This T cell receptor (beta chain) was identified in a study of post-analysis software for immune sequencing data. Findings of the study overall: Among a few TRBV segments more frequent in patients than controls were TRBV5-6, TRBV5-1 and TRBV20-1.

Unique molecular identifiers were built into the TCR beta cDNA libraries. TCRdb ran MiXCR on the PCR reads and lists one entry per CDR3 protein. The sample yields hundreds of thousands of distinct CDR3 sequences, about 60% seen once. This clonotype was observed a few times. Its specificity is not known. The CDR3 spans 14 residues. J gave up 1 base and V 2 bases, and 3 bases lay outside the gene matches. The V gene's germline CDR1 is DFQATT and CDR2 SNEGSKA (reference sequence). This clonotype originated in a girl aged 2 to 9 with multiple sclerosis. This chain uses TRBV20-1 with TRBJ2-3, with 7 bases that match TRBD2. Sequenced material: blood. CDR3 in amino acids: CSARSAGRTDTQYF. The CDR3 nucleotides are TGCAGTGCTAGATCAGCGGGACGCACAGATACGCAGTATTTT.